Below, one T cell receptor (beta chain) is given with its context. The antigen is undetermined. By 5'RACE template switching, TCR cDNA was produced, with a universal primer site and UMIs added in the process. TCRdb fed the 5' RACE reads into MiXCR, producing one record per CDR3 protein. The sample has 500,000 to 650,000 distinct CDR3 sequences, roughly a sixth seen once. This CDR3 has 16 amino acids. The V gene's germline CDR1 is LGHNA and CDR2 YSLEER. Trimming stripped 0 bases from V and 0 bases from J, with 9 bases between. The data derive from a study of T cells after yellow fever vaccination. General study findings and limits: Primary-vaccination clones mostly resurfaced post-booster (nearly 97% CD4, more than 85% CD8). It was a weaker secondary response, yet one that peaked faster, at day 5 versus 15.

This chain connects TRBV4-3 to TRBJ2-1; D not certain. This clonotype was obtained from a man between 18 and 35 years old who received the YFV17D yellow fever vaccine. Here the sequenced sample was PBMCs, taken 5 days after the first yellow fever vaccination. CDR3 in amino acids: CASSQDRPSSYNEQFF. CDR3 coding DNA: TGCGCCAGCAGCCAAGACCGGCCGAGCTCCTACAATGAGCAGTTCTTC.